The clone carrying this TCR beta chain was recorded many times. No antigen is known for it. The data were taken from a study of blood T cells in healthy people across ages. Turning to the study itself: For every two T cells, template switching captured about one barcoded beta molecule. Whole-study results and caveats: The study could not conclusively compare naive and antigen-experienced cells, given its unsorted PBMCs. Samples with more naive T cells showed higher observed beta diversity.

Primers used in a second PCR of about 7 to 12 cycles were a sample-barcoded 5' primer and a J-beta primer mix. TCRdb fed the 5' RACE reads into MiXCR, producing one record per CDR3 protein. The sample lists more than 800,000 distinct CDR3 sequences, more than 25% occurring once. Germline values: CDR1 DFQATT, CDR2 SNEGSKA (reference sequence). Trimming took 5 bases from V and 5 from J, leaving 16 bases between them. This CDR3 comprises 13 residues. Total RNA, at least 5.5 micrograms per sample, came from PBMCs. The sequence derives from a woman aged 80 or over in good health. The chain couples TRBV20-1 to TRBJ2-7; possibly TRBD2 for D (5 bases). The sequenced material came from blood. The CDR3 here is CSAPLGERDEQYF. CDR3 DNA sequence: TGCAGTGCTCCCCTCGGGGAGAGGGACGAGCAGTACTTC.